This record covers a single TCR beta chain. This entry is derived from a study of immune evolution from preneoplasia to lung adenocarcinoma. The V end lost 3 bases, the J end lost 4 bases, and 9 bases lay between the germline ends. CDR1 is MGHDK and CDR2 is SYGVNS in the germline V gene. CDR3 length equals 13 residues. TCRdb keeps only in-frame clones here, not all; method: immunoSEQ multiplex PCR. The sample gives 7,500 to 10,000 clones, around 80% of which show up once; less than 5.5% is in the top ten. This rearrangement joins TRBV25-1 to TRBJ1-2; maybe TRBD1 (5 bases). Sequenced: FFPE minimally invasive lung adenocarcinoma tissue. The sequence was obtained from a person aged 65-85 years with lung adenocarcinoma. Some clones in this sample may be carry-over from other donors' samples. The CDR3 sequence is CASSEFGTYGYTF. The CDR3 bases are TGTGCCAGCAGTGAGTTTGGGACCTATGGCTACACCTTC.